This T cell receptor beta chain was documented in a study of tumor-infiltrating lymphocytes in primary liver carcinoma. The study, taken as a whole, reports: All five tumor regions shared only about 7-25% of top clones.

Co-extraction yielded RNA and DNA from around 20-30 mg of unsorted bulk tissue. The ends were cut back, 1 base at V and 5 bases at J, with 8 bases in the middle. This CDR3 comprises 14 residues. Germline-derived CDR1 and CDR2 are SGHTA and FQGTGA. Total RNA (around 510 ng) served as template for TCR beta cDNA synthesis primed by a constant-region primer. Sequencing libraries for TCR beta derived from three nested multiplex PCR rounds that used slightly modified ARM-PCR. Two initial PCR rounds of around 9 cycles each paired TRBV1-TRBV30 forward primers with a C-beta reverse primer. TCRdb re-derived calls from the multiplex PCR reads in MiXCR, one entry per CDR3 protein. The profile shows 90,000 to 140,000 distinct CDR3 sequences, approximately 78% of them singletons. About this clonotype itself: Its antigen is not known.

V usage is TRBV7-3 and J usage is TRBJ2-2; D unclear. The receptor was isolated from a man in his forties or fifties with primary liver carcinoma and hepatitis B virus infection. Source material: liver tumor tissue from sampling region 3. Subset meaning: tumor region T3, left-lateral pole. CDR3 in amino acids: CASSLRTLTGELFF. The DNA of the CDR3 is TGTGCCAGCAGCTTAAGGACGCTTACCGGGGAGCTGTTTTTT.